This is a list of T cell receptor beta chains from one sample in a study of T cells generated in artificial thymic organoids. In TCRdb, the 5' RACE reads were re-called with MiXCR into one record per CDR3 protein. Of roughly 3,400 distinct CDR3 sequences in the sample, around 31% are singletons; the top ten hold about 2.4%. The sequenced sample was naive CD8+ T cells from blood. Receptors originate from a human donor who gave cord blood stem cells for thymic organoid culture, a cardiac surgery patient who gave postnatal thymus, or a blood donor (not recorded which). Each CDR3 is given with its conserved first and last residue. The D gene is left open where the match is weak. Some rows have no size entry. The others give once, few or many, or a class for an expanded clone.

TRBV7-8,TRBJ2-3,.,.,TGTGCCAGCAGGGATTTGCTTGGCACAGATACGCAGTATTTT,CASRDLLGTDTQYF
TRBV4-3,TRBJ1-1,.,.,TGCGCCAGCAGCCAAGATCGGGACACTGAAGCTTTCTTT,CASSQDRDTEAFF
TRBV4-3,TRBJ2-3,.,.,TGCGCCAGCAGCCAAAATATGGCCTACACAGATACGCAGTATTTT,CASSQNMAYTDTQYF
TRBV29-1,TRBJ1-1,TRBD1,medium-sized,TGCAGCGCGACCGGGACAGGGGGCGCGGGGACTGAAGCTTTCTTT,CSATGTGGAGTEAFF
TRBV19,TRBJ1-2,.,.,TGTGCCACGCCGAGGGACTCCCAAGAAGGTGGCTACACCTTC,CATPRDSQEGGYTF
TRBV27,TRBJ2-3,TRBD2,.,TGTGCCAGCAGTTTACTAGCGGGGGGGCAAGATACGCAGTATTTT,CASSLLAGGQDTQYF
TRBV6-5,TRBJ2-3,.,large,TGTGCCAGCAGTTGGAACGGTTGGGGCACAGATACGCAGTATTTT,CASSWNGWGTDTQYF
TRBV5-4,TRBJ2-2,.,.,TGTGGCAGCAGTTTCGGGACTTCTAACACCGGGGAGCTGTTTTTT,CGSSFGTSNTGELFF
TRBV7-8,TRBJ2-7,.,.,TGTGCCAGCAGCACGGGAAGCTCTTACGAGCAGTACTTC,CASSTGSSYEQYF
TRBV28,TRBJ2-3,.,few,TGTGCCAGCGTGGGGGCGGCTAGCACAGATACGCAGTATTTT,CASVGAASTDTQYF
TRBV21-1,TRBJ2-2,.,.,TGTGCCAGCGGCGGCTTCAAAGTCCCCGGGGAGCTGTTTTTT,CASGGFKVPGELFF
TRBV6-6,TRBJ2-7,TRBD2,.,TGTGCCAGCAGTTACTCGGCCAACCGGGACTACTCCTACGAGCAGTACTTC,CASSYSANRDYSYEQYF
TRBV7-2,TRBJ2-7,TRBD2,few,TGTGCCAGCAGCTTCCATCCGAGACTAGCGGAGGAGCAGTACTTC,CASSFHPRLAEEQYF
TRBV27,TRBJ1-2,.,large,TGTGCCAGCAGTGCCTCAGGGAGGGACTATGGCTACACCTTC,CASSASGRDYGYTF
TRBV4-3,TRBJ2-2,.,medium-sized,TGCGCCAGCAGCCAAGTTCCCCGGGGGAACACCGGGGAGCTGTTTTTT,CASSQVPRGNTGELFF
TRBV27,TRBJ2-7,.,medium-sized,TGTGCCAGCAGTTTAGGGCTCGCCGGCTACGAGCAGTACTTC,CASSLGLAGYEQYF
TRBV13,TRBJ1-2,.,.,TGTGCCAGCAGTATGGGACCGGGAAATGGCTACACCTTC,CASSMGPGNGYTF
TRBV29-1,TRBJ2-3,.,large,TGCAGCGTTGATGGCCTTCAACACACAGATACGCAGTATTTT,CSVDGLQHTDTQYF
TRBV4-1,TRBJ1-5,.,.,TGCGCCAGCAGCCAAGTGTTGGGTAGCAATCAGCCCCAGCATTTT,CASSQVLGSNQPQHF
TRBV28,TRBJ2-3,.,.,TGTGCCAGCAAAATAGATGGATCCCCGGATGCGCAGTATTTT,CASKIDGSPDAQYF
TRBV30,TRBJ2-7,TRBD2,.,TGTGCCTGGAGTATAGAAGCGGGAGGAGGTTACGAGCAGTACTTC,CAWSIEAGGGYEQYF
TRBV29-1,TRBJ1-2,TRBD1,.,TGCAGCGTCGCCGAGACAGGGTTAGGCTACACCTTC,CSVAETGLGYTF
TRBV12-3/TRBV12-4,TRBJ2-5,.,medium-sized,TGTGCCAGCACCCTGGGGGCTAGTGGGACCCAGTACTTC,CASTLGASGTQYF
TRBV6-2/TRBV6-3,TRBJ1-5,.,.,TGTGCCAGCAGTTACGCGAATTATCAGCCCCAGCATTTT,CASSYANYQPQHF
TRBV7-2,TRBJ2-3,TRBD2,.,TGTGCCAGCAGCTTACGGAGCGGGATCCTACTTAGCACAGATACGCAGTATTTT,CASSLRSGILLSTDTQYF
TRBV5-4,TRBJ2-5,.,once,TGTGCCAGCACCCCGCCCGGCGGCGGGACCCAGTACTTC,CASTPPGGGTQYF
TRBV4-3,TRBJ2-1,.,.,TGCGCCAGCAGCCAAGATGTCGGGACAATAGACAATGAGCAGTTCTTC,CASSQDVGTIDNEQFF
TRBV10-2,TRBJ2-3,TRBD2,few,TGCGCCAGCAGTGGTGCGGGAGGCCAGCCCCCCACAGATACGCAGTATTTT,CASSGAGGQPPTDTQYF
TRBV12-5,TRBJ2-3,.,few,TGTGCTAGTGGTTTGGGGAATCCCGATACGCAGTATTTT,CASGLGNPDTQYF
TRBV2,TRBJ2-7,.,medium-sized,TGTGCCAGCAGTGAAGCTGTGGCCACTTTCTACGAGCAGTACTTC,CASSEAVATFYEQYF
TRBV27,TRBJ1-5,.,.,TGTGCCAGCAGTCTCCAAAGCCGCCAGCCCCAGCATTTT,CASSLQSRQPQHF
TRBV2,TRBJ2-7,TRBD1,medium-sized,TGTGCCAGCAGCCAACTACCGGGACAGGGACCCTACGAGCAGTACTTC,CASSQLPGQGPYEQYF
TRBV5-1,TRBJ1-1,.,medium-sized,TGCGCCAGCAGCTTGGGACCTAACATGAACACTGAAGCTTTCTTT,CASSLGPNMNTEAFF
TRBV27,TRBJ2-3,TRBD2,.,TGTGCCAGCAGTTTATTGAGCGGGAGCACAGATATGCAGTATTTT,CASSLLSGSTDMQYF
TRBV12-3/TRBV12-4,TRBJ1-1,.,.,TGTGCCAGCAGCCTAGGGTCTCCTACGTGGATAGCTTTCTTT,CASSLGSPTWIAFF
TRBV10-1,TRBJ2-7,.,.,TGCGCCAGCAGTGAGTCAAGGGGACCCTCCTACGAGCAGTACTTC,CASSESRGPSYEQYF
TRBV30,TRBJ2-1,TRBD2,.,TGTGCCTGGACCCCTGGGGCGATAGCGGGAGGGCTAGAGCAGTTCTTC,CAWTPGAIAGGLEQFF
TRBV5-1,TRBJ2-7,.,.,TGCGCCAGCAGCTTAAGGAAGGGTGGGCGCTACGAGCAGTACTTC,CASSLRKGGRYEQYF
TRBV9,TRBJ2-6,TRBD1,.,TGTGCCAGCAGCGACACAGCGGGACAGGGGTCTGGGGCCAACGTCCTGACTTTC,CASSDTAGQGSGANVLTF
TRBV4-3,TRBJ2-1,TRBD2,.,TGCGCCAGCAGCCAAGATGGACTAGCGGGGGGCGAAATCAATGAGCAGTTCTTC,CASSQDGLAGGEINEQFF
TRBV12-3/TRBV12-4,TRBJ2-5,.,.,TGTGCCAGCAGTTTTGGGGGCCCAGAGACGACCCAGTACTTC,CASSFGGPETTQYF
TRBV7-9,TRBJ2-3,TRBD2,medium-sized,TGTGCCAGCAGCTCCCAAGGGCGGGAGGAAACAGATACGCAGTATTTT,CASSSQGREETDTQYF
TRBV25-1,TRBJ2-3,.,medium-sized,TGTGCCAGCAGTGAATTCGTGGGATCTAGCACAGATACGCAGTATTTT,CASSEFVGSSTDTQYF
TRBV5-1,TRBJ2-7,.,medium-sized,TGCGCCAGCAGCTTAAACTACGAGCAGTACTTC,CASSLNYEQYF
TRBV24-1,TRBJ2-2,.,medium-sized,TGTGCCACCAGTGATTTGATAGGCACCGGGGAGCTGTTTTTT,CATSDLIGTGELFF
TRBV12-3/TRBV12-4,TRBJ2-3,TRBD1,.,TGTGCCAGCGGTTTATCCGGGACAGATACGCAGTATTTC,CASGLSGTDTQYF
TRBV4-1,TRBJ2-7,.,few,TGCGCCAGCAGCCAAGACGGGGGATCAAGACGCGAGCAGTACTTC,CASSQDGGSRREQYF
TRBV12-3/TRBV12-4,TRBJ2-2,.,.,TGTGCCAGCAGTTTTGGCAGGAGCAGGGAGGTTTTCACCGGGGAGCTGTTTTTT,CASSFGRSREVFTGELFF
TRBV20-1,TRBJ2-1,.,.,TGCAGTGCTAGAGATCGGCAGGGGTACAATGAGCAGTTCTTC,CSARDRQGYNEQFF
TRBV27,TRBJ2-7,TRBD1,.,TGTGCCAGCAGTCCGGGACAGGGCCCCTCCTACGAGCAGTACTTC,CASSPGQGPSYEQYF
TRBV12-3/TRBV12-4,TRBJ2-1,.,medium-sized,TGTGCCAGCAGTTTAAGGACGGGGGAGGGGGCCTACAATGAGCAGTTCTTC,CASSLRTGEGAYNEQFF
TRBV5-1,TRBJ2-7,TRBD1,few,TGCGCCAGCAGCTTGGGGCAGGGGGTGGTAGAAGTGATCGCCGACGAGCAGTACTTC,CASSLGQGVVEVIADEQYF
TRBV12-3/TRBV12-4,TRBJ2-1,TRBD2,large,TGTGCCAGCAGTTTACCGTCGGGGGGGATGTTTGAGCAGTTCTTC,CASSLPSGGMFEQFF
TRBV12-3/TRBV12-4,TRBJ1-3,TRBD1,medium-sized,TGTGCCAGCAGTTTCGGGACAGAGAAATCCCCAGTCTCTGGAAACACCATATATTTT,CASSFGTEKSPVSGNTIYF